The 3 T cell receptor beta chains presented below share a single source sample, sequenced in a study of blood T cell repertoires in COVID-19 (dated by TCRdb to between 2020 and 2021). Libraries were prepared through the immunoSEQ multiplex PCR assay. TCRdb's version of the immuneACCESS table is confined to in-frame rearrangements and falls short of the full clone set. An unresolved V gene accounts for under half of the shortfall where checked; the remainder is of unknown origin. Across this sample there are 230,000 or so clones, with roughly 76% seen only once. About 5% of the sample comes from the top ten. Input material: peripheral blood. Source of these receptors: a human donor in a cohort sampled during active COVID-19.

The gene calls are TRBV18 and TRBJ1-5, with D uncertain. Germline lookup yields CDR1 KGHSH and CDR2 LQKENI. The CDR3 has 15 amino acids. Trimming took 2 bases from V and 6 from J, leaving 14 bases between them. The CDR3 sequence: CASSPSGNPIQPQHF. In nucleotides, the CDR3 is TGTGCCAGCTCACCATCCGGGAACCCGATTCAGCCCCAGCATTTT. Drawing the rest from reference TRBV18 and TRBJ1-5, the complete variable domain is NAGVMQNPRHLVRRRGQEARLRCSPMKGHSHVYWYRQLPEEGLKFMVYLQKENIIDESGMPKERFSAEFPKEGPSILRIQQVVRGDSAAYFCASSPSGNPIQPQHFGDGTRLSIL.

Regarding this clone: The sample carries other DNA sequences with the same CDR3. This chain's CDR3 is CASSLGQGRTGELFF. CDR3 sequence (DNA): TGTGCCAGCAGCTTAGGACAGGGTCGAACCGGGGAGCTGTTTTTT. This chain connects TRBV9 to TRBJ2-2; TRBD1 matches 8 bases. CDR1 is SGDLS, CDR2 YYNGEE, per germline. This CDR3 comprises 15 residues. V was pared by 4 bases and J by 5 bases, with 7 bases of the junction left unmatched.

This clone ranks as medium-sized. This chain links TRBV2 with TRBJ2-2, with 11 bases aligning to TRBD2. Unmatched junction bases numbered 5, after V lost 3 bases and J lost 8 bases. CDR1 SNHLY and CDR2 FYNNEI come from the germline V gene. This CDR3 has 15 amino acids. DNA of the CDR3: TGTGCCAGCAGTGATGGTAGCGGGAGGGCTGGGGAGCTGTTTTTT. Residues: CASSDGSGRAGELFF.